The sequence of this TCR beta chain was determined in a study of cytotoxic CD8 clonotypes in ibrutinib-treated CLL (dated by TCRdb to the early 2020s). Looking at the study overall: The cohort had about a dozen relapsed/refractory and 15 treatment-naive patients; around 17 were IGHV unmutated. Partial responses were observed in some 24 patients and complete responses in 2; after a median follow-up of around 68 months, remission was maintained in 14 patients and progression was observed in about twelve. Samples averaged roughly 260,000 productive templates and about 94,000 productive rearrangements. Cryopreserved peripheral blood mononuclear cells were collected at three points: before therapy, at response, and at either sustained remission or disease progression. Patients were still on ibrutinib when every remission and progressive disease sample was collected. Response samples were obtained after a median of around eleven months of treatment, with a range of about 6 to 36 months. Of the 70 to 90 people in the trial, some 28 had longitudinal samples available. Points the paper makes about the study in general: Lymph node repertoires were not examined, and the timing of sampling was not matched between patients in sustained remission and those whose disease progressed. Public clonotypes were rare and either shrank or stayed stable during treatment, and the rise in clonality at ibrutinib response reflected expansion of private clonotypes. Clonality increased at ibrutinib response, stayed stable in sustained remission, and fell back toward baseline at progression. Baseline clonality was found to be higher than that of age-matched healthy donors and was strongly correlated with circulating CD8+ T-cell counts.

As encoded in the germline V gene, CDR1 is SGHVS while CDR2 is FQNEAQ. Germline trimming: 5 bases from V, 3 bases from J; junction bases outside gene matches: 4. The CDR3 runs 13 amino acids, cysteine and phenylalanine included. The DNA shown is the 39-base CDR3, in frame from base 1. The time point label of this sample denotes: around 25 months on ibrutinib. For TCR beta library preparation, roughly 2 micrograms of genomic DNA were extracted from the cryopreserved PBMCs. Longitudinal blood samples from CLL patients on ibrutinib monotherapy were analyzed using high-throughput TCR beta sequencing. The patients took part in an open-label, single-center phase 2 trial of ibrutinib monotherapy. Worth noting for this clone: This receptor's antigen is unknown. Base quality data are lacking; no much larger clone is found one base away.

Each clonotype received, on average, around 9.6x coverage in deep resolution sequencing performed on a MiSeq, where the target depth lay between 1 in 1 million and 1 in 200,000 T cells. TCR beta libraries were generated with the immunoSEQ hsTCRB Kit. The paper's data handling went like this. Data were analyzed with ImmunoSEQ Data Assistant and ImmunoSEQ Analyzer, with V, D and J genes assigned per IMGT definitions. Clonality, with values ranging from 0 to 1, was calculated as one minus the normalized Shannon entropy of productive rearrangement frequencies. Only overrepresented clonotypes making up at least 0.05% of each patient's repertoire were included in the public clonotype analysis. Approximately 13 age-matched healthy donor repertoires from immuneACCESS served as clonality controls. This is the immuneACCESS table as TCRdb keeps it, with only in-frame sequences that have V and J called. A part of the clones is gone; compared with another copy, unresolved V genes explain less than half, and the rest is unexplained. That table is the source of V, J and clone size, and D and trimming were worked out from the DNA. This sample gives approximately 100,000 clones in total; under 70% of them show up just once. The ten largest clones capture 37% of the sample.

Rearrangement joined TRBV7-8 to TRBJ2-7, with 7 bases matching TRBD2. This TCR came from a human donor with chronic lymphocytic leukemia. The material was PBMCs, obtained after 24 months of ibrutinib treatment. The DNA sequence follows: TGTGCCAGCAGCCCGGGAGGCGGCTACGAGCAGTACTTC. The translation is CASSPGGGYEQYF.